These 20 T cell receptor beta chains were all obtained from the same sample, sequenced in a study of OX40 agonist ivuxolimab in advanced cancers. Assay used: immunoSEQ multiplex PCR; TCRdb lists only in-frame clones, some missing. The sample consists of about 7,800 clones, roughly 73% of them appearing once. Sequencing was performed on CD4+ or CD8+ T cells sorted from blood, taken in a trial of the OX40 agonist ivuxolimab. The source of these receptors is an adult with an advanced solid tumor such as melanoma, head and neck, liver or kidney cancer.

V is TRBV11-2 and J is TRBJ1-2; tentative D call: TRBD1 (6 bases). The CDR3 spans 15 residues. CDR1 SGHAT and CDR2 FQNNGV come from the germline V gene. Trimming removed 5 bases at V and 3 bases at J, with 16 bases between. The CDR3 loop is CASSGPRGKDYGYTF. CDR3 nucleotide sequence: TGTGCCAGCAGCGGCCCCAGGGGAAAAGACTATGGCTACACCTTC.

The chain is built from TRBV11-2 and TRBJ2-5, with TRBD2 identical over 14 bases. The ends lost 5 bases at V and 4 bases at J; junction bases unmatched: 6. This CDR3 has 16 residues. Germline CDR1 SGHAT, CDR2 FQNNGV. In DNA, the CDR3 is TGTGCCAGCAGCCCGACTAGCGGGAGGGCCCGAGAGACCCAGTACTTC. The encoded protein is CASSPTSGRARETQYF. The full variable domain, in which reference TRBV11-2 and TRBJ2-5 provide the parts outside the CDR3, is EAGVAQSPRYKIIEKRQSVAFWCNPISGHATLYWYQQILGQGPKLLIQFQNNGVVDDSQLPKDRFSAERLKGVDSTLKIQPAKLEDSAVYLCASSPTSGRARETQYFGPGTRLLVL.

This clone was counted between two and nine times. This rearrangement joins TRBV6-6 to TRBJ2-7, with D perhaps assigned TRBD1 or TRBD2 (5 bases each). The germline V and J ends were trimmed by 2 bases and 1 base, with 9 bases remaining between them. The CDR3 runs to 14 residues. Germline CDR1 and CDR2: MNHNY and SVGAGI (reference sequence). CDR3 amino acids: CASSYGGESYEQYF. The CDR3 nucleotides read TGTGCCAGCAGTTACGGGGGAGAGTCCTACGAGCAGTACTTC.

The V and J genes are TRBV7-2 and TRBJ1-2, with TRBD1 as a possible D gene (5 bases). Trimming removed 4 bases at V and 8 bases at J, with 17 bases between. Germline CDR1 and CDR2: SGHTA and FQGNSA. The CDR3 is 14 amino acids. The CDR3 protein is CASSSRSGPGGYTF. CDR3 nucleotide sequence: TGTGCCAGCAGCTCTCGATCAGGGCCGGGGGGCTACACCTTC.

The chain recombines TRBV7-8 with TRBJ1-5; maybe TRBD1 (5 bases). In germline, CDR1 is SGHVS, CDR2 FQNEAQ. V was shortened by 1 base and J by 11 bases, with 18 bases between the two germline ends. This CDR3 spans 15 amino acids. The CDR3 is CASSLESGSLGAQHF. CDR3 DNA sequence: TGTGCCAGCAGCTTAGAGTCCGGATCCCTGGGGGCCCAGCATTTT. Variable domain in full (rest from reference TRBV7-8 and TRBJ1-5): GAGVSQSPRYKVAKRGQDVALRCDPISGHVSLFWYQQALGQGPEFLTYFQNEAQLDKSGLPSDRFFAERPEGSVSTLKIQRTQQEDSAVYLCASSLESGSLGAQHFGDGTRLSIL.

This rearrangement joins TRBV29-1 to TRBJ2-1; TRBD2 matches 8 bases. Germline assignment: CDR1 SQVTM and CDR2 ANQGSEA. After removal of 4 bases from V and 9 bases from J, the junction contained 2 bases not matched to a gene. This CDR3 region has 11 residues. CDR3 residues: CSVAGGSEQFF. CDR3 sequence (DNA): TGCAGCGTTGCGGGGGGGAGTGAGCAGTTCTTC.

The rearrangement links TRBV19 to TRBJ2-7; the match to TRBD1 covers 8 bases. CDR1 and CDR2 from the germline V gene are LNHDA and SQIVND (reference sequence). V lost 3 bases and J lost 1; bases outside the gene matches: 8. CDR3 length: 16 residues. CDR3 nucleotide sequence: TGTGCCAGTAGTATCGACGGGACAGGTGGTTCCTACGAGCAGTACTTC. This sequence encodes CASSIDGTGGSYEQYF.

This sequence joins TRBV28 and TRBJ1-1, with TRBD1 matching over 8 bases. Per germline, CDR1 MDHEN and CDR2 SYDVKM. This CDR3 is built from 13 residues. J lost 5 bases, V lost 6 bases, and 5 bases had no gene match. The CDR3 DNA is TGTGCCAGCAGATACAGGGGGGTGACTGAAGCTTTCTTT. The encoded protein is CASRYRGVTEAFF.

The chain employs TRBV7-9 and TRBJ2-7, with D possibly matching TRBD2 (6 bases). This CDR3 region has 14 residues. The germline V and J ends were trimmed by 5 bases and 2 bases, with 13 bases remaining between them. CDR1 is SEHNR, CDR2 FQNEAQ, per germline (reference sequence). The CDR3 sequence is CASSVPGLPYEQYF. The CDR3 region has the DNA TGTGCCAGCAGCGTTCCGGGACTCCCCTACGAGCAGTACTTC.

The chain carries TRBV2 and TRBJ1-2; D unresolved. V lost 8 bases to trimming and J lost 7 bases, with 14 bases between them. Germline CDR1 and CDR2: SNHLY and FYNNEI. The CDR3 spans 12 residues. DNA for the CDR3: TGTGCCAGCGGAGGGATCTTCGCTGGCTACACCTTC. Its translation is CASGGIFAGYTF. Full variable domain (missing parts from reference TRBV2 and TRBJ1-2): EPEVTQTPSHQVTQMGQEVILRCVPISNHLYFYWYRQILGQKVEFLVSFYNNEISEKSEIFDDQFSVERPDGSNFTLKIRSTKLEDSAMYFCASGGIFAGYTFGSGTRLTVV.

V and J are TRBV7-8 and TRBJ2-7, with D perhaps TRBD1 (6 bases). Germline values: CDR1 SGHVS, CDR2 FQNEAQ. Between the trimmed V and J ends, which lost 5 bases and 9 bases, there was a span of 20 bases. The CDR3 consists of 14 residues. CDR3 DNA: TGTGCCAGCAGCCCCCGGGACACACGGCGCGGGCAGTACTTC. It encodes CASSPRDTRRGQYF.

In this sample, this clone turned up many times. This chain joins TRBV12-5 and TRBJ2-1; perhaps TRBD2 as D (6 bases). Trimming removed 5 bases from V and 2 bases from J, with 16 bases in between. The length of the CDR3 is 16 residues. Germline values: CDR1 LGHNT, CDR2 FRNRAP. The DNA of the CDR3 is TGTGCTAGTGGTCCCCCCCTAGCGCTAGCCTACAATGAGCAGTTCTTC. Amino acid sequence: CASGPPLALAYNEQFF.

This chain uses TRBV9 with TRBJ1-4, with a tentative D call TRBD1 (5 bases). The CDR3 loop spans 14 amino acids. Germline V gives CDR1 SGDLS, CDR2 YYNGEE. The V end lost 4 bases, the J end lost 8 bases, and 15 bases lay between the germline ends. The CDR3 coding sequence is TGTGCCAGCAGCTCGGGGGGAAGGAGAGAAAAACTGTTTTTT. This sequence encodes CASSSGGRREKLFF.

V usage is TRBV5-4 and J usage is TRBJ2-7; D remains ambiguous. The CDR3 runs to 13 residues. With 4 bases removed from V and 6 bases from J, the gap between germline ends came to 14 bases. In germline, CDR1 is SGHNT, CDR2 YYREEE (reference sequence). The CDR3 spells CASSKDGLGEQYF. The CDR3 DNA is TGTGCCAGCAGCAAGGACGGGCTTGGCGAGCAGTACTTC.

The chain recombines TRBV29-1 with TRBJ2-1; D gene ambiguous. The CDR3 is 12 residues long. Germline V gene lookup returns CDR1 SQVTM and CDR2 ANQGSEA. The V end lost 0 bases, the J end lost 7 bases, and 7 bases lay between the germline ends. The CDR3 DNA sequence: TGCAGCGTTGAAGACTCCCCTAATGAGCAGTTCTTC. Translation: CSVEDSPNEQFF.

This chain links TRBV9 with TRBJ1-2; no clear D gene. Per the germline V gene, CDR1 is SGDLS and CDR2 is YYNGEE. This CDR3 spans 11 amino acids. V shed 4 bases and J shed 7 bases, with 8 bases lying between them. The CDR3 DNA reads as TGTGCCAGCAGCTCCCCCAGTGGCTACACCTTC. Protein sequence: CASSSPSGYTF.

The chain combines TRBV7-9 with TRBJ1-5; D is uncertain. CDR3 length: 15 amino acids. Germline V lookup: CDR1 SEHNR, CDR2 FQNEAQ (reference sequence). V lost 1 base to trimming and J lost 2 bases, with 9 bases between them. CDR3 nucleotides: TGTGCCAGCAGCTTAGGGGGTCTCGGCAATCAGCCCCAGCATTTT. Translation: CASSLGGLGNQPQHF.

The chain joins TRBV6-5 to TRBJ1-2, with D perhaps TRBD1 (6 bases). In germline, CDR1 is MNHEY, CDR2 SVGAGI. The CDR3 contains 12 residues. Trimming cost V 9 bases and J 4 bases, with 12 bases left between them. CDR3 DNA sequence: TGTGCCAGTGGACAGTTTCTCTATGGCTACACCTTC. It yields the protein CASGQFLYGYTF.

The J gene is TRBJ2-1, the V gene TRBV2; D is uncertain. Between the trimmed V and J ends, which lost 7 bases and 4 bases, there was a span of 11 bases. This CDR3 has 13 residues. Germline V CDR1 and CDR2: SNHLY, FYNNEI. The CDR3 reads CASKGPIYNEQFF. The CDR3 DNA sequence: TGTGCCAGCAAAGGCCCGATTTACAATGAGCAGTTCTTC. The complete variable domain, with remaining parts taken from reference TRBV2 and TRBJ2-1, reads EPEVTQTPSHQVTQMGQEVILRCVPISNHLYFYWYRQILGQKVEFLVSFYNNEISEKSEIFDDQFSVERPDGSNFTLKIRSTKLEDSAMYFCASKGPIYNEQFFGPGTRLTVL.

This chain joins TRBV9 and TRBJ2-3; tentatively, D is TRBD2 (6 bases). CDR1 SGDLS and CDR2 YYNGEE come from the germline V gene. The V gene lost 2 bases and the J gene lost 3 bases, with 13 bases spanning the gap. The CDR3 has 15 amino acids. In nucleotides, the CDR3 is TGTGCCAGCAGCGTGTTAAGCGGGCGTACAGATACGCAGTATTTT. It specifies CASSVLSGRTDTQYF.